A selection of T cell receptor beta chains follows, all from one sample in a study of OX40 agonist ivuxolimab in advanced cancers. Clones were sequenced by immunoSEQ multiplex PCR, and TCRdb holds only the in-frame ones, with some missing. Counted here are around 38,000 clones, approximately 90% occurring once; the ten biggest clones make up 8% to 10%. Specimen: CD4+ or CD8+ T cells sorted from blood, collected in a trial of the OX40 agonist ivuxolimab. The receptors derive from an adult with an advanced solid tumor such as melanoma, head and neck, liver or kidney cancer. The CDR3 runs from the conserved cysteine through the conserved F or W. D genes are given only for firm matches. Some rows mark clone size as missing; the rest say once, few, many or name a class of expanded clone.

CASSPTASNYNEQFF | TGCGCCAGCAGCCCCACCGCCTCTAACTACAATGAGCAGTTCTTC | - | TRBJ2-1 | - | TRBV4-1
CASSYSANKGETQYF | TGTGCCAGCAGTTACTCGGCAAACAAAGGGGAGACCCAGTACTTC | - | TRBJ2-5 | - | TRBV6-5
CASSLTAGGTDTQYF | TGTGCCAGCAGCTTAACGGCGGGTGGCACAGATACGCAGTATTTT | once | TRBJ2-3 | - | TRBV11-2
CASIGYEQYF | TGTGCCAGCATTGGGTACGAGCAGTACTTC | - | TRBJ2-7 | - | TRBV2
CASSLVAGELFF | TGCGCCAGCAGCTTGGTGGCCGGGGAGCTGTTTTTT | - | TRBJ2-2 | - | TRBV5-1
CASSFTRNSNQPQHF | TGTGCCAGCAGCTTCACAAGAAATAGCAATCAGCCCCAGCATTTT | once | TRBJ1-5 | - | TRBV7-8
CASKGGMTDTQYF | TGTGCCTCCAAGGGGGGGATGACAGATACGCAGTATTTT | - | TRBJ2-3 | - | TRBV7-9
CASLGGKARNEQFF | TGTGCCTCCCTAGGGGGCAAGGCCAGGAATGAGCAGTTCTTC | - | TRBJ2-1 | TRBD1 | TRBV7-9
CASSPGLAGDSYEQYF | TGTGCCAGCAGCCCGGGACTAGCGGGCGACTCCTACGAGCAGTACTTC | - | TRBJ2-7 | TRBD2 | TRBV7-8
CASSLATMREGYNEQFF | TGTGCCAGCAGCTTGGCGACTATGCGGGAGGGCTACAATGAGCAGTTCTTC | once | TRBJ2-1 | TRBD2 | TRBV7-6
CASSQGGATNEKLFF | TGTGCCAGCAGCCAGGGAGGTGCAACTAATGAAAAACTGTTTTTT | - | TRBJ1-4 | - | TRBV14
CASSGRDIPYEQYF | TGTGCCAGCAGTGGACGGGACATCCCCTACGAGCAGTACTTC | - | TRBJ2-7 | - | TRBV6-5
CASSPVRALGSSGELFF | TGTGCCAGCAGCCCCGTGCGGGCCCTGGGCTCGAGCGGGGAGCTGTTTTTT | - | TRBJ2-2 | - | TRBV5-6
CASSVGPAGGNNEQFF | TGTGCCAGCAGCGTAGGGCCCGCGGGAGGTAACAATGAGCAGTTCTTC | once | TRBJ2-1 | TRBD2 | TRBV9
CASSLGGPYEQYF | TGTGCCAGCAGCCTAGGGGGACCCTACGAGCAGTACTTC | - | TRBJ2-7 | - | TRBV2
CASSPHIRYGYTF | TGTGCCAGCAGTCCCCACATCCGCTATGGCTACACCTTC | - | TRBJ1-2 | - | TRBV6-5
CASSQVEQDYEQYF | TGCGCCAGCAGCCAAGTAGAACAGGACTACGAGCAGTACTTC | - | TRBJ2-7 | - | TRBV4-1
CASRGGQGPQHF | TGTGCCAGCAGAGGGGGACAGGGGCCCCAGCATTTT | - | TRBJ1-5 | TRBD1 | TRBV7-9
CASSWGAGPNTEAFF | TGCGCCAGCAGCTGGGGGGCAGGGCCGAACACTGAAGCTTTCTTT | - | TRBJ1-1 | - | TRBV5-1
CASSQLLRARELDYGYTF | TGCGCCAGCAGCCAACTCCTAAGGGCCAGGGAATTAGACTATGGCTACACCTTC | - | TRBJ1-2 | - | TRBV4-3
CASSLSSWTEAFF | TGTGCCAGCAGTTTGTCAAGTTGGACTGAAGCTTTCTTT | - | TRBJ1-1 | - | TRBV27
CASSLGGGYEQYF | TGTGCCAGCAGCTTAGGAGGTGGCTACGAGCAGTACTTC | - | TRBJ2-7 | - | TRBV7-9
CASSKVSGRSADTQYF | TGTGCCAGCAGCAAGGTGTCCGGGAGATCGGCAGATACGCAGTATTTT | - | TRBJ2-3 | - | TRBV9
CASSPGLSSHNEQFF | TGTGCCAGTAGTCCCGGCCTCTCTTCTCACAATGAGCAGTTCTTC | - | TRBJ2-1 | - | TRBV19
CASSLGSSGFNEQFF | TGTGCCAGCAGCTTGGGGTCTAGCGGGTTCAATGAGCAGTTCTTC | - | TRBJ2-1 | TRBD2 | TRBV13
CASSLGQAGTEAFF | TGTGCCAGCAGCTTAGGTCAGGCGGGCACTGAAGCTTTCTTT | - | TRBJ1-1 | - | TRBV7-8
CASSPASGRETQYF | TGTGCCAGCAGTCCAGCCAGCGGGAGAGAGACCCAGTACTTC | - | TRBJ2-5 | TRBD2 | TRBV2
CAISGGETQYF | TGTGCCATCTCGGGGGGGGAGACCCAGTACTTC | - | TRBJ2-5 | TRBD2 | TRBV10-3
CASSLVGGDYGYTF | TGCGCCAGCAGCTTGGTTGGGGGCGACTATGGCTACACCTTC | - | TRBJ1-2 | - | TRBV5-1
CASSLETSGRALYNEQFF | TGTGCCAGCAGCTTAGAGACTAGCGGGAGGGCCCTCTACAATGAGCAGTTCTTC | - | TRBJ2-1 | TRBD2 | TRBV7-8
CASSIFGGEAFF | TGTGCCAGTAGTATATTCGGGGGGGAAGCTTTCTTT | - | TRBJ1-1 | - | TRBV19
CAWKYYNNEQFF | TGTGCCTGGAAATACTACAACAATGAGCAGTTCTTC | few | TRBJ2-1 | - | TRBV30
CASSSTSGATNEQFF | TGTGCCAGCAGTTCGACTAGCGGGGCGACCAATGAGCAGTTCTTC | once | TRBJ2-1 | TRBD2 | TRBV6-5
CASSLGLAGTYEQYF | TGTGCCAGCAGCTTAGGCCTAGCGGGCACCTACGAGCAGTACTTC | - | TRBJ2-7 | TRBD2 | TRBV11-2
CAIRVEGETQYF | TGTGCCATCAGAGTGGAGGGAGAGACCCAGTACTTC | - | TRBJ2-5 | - | TRBV10-3
CASSYSEAFF | TGTGCCAGCAGTTACAGTGAAGCTTTCTTT | - | TRBJ1-1 | - | TRBV6-6
CASSLSTVSNYGYTF | TGTGCCAGCAGCTTGTCCACTGTTTCTAACTATGGCTACACCTTC | - | TRBJ1-2 | - | TRBV5-4
CASSVGETQYF | TGTGCCAGCAGTGTAGGGGAGACCCAGTACTTC | once | TRBJ2-5 | - | TRBV25-1
CASSHPWSGGSSSSYEQYF | TGCGCCAGCAGCCACCCCTGGAGCGGCGGGTCTTCTAGCTCCTACGAGCAGTACTTC | - | TRBJ2-7 | - | TRBV4-1
CASSPGGHVFF | TGTGCCAGCAGCCCCGGTGGACATGTGTTTTTT | - | TRBJ1-4 | - | TRBV7-8
CASNLGGAHTGELFF | TGTGCCAGCAACCTGGGGGGGGCACACACCGGGGAGCTGTTTTTT | - | TRBJ2-2 | - | TRBV9
CASRGGDTGELFF | TGTGCCAGCCGAGGGGGGGACACCGGGGAGCTGTTTTTT | - | TRBJ2-2 | - | TRBV7-2
CASSLAAGARPETQYF | TGTGCCAGCAGCTTAGCGGCGGGGGCTCGGCCAGAGACCCAGTACTTC | - | TRBJ2-5 | - | TRBV7-3
CASSYEGAGNTIYF | TGTGCCAGCAGTTACGAAGGGGCTGGAAACACCATATATTTT | - | TRBJ1-3 | - | TRBV6-5
CASSPTEARYTNTEAFF | TGTGCCAGCAGCCCCACGGAAGCGCGGTACACGAACACTGAAGCTTTCTTT | - | TRBJ1-1 | - | TRBV28
CASSYTGAGFEGYTF | TGTGCCAGCAGTTACACCGGCGCAGGGTTTGAAGGCTACACCTTC | - | TRBJ1-2 | - | TRBV6-6
CASSPGQGKAKNIQYF | TGTGCCAGCAGTCCAGGACAGGGTAAAGCCAAAAACATTCAGTACTTC | - | TRBJ2-4 | TRBD1 | TRBV27
CASSFLLAHEQFF | TGTGCCAGCAGCTTCCTACTAGCTCATGAGCAGTTCTTC | - | TRBJ2-1 | - | TRBV7-2
CASSELRDGYTF | TGTGCCAGCAGTGAATTGAGGGATGGCTACACCTTC | - | TRBJ1-2 | - | TRBV6-5
CASSSRTGGRETQYF | TGTGCCAGTAGTTCCAGGACAGGGGGCCGGGAGACCCAGTACTTC | few | TRBJ2-5 | TRBD1 | TRBV19
CASSLGAGADTEAFF | TGCGCCAGCAGCTTGGGAGCGGGTGCGGACACTGAAGCTTTCTTT | - | TRBJ1-1 | - | TRBV5-1
CASSQEYSEDYGYTF | TGTGCCAGCAGCCAAGAATACTCCGAGGACTATGGCTACACCTTC | - | TRBJ1-2 | - | TRBV4-2
CASSSNLASPTNEQFF | TGTGCCAGCAGCTCCAACTTAGCGTCCCCTACTAATGAGCAGTTCTTC | - | TRBJ2-1 | - | TRBV7-3
CASSDGLWGDGTDTQYF | TGTGCCAGCAGCGACGGACTTTGGGGGGACGGCACAGATACGCAGTATTTT | - | TRBJ2-3 | - | TRBV9
CASSEGQGLSYEQYF | TGTGCCAGCAGTGAAGGACAGGGATTATCCTACGAGCAGTACTTC | - | TRBJ2-7 | TRBD1 | TRBV6-1